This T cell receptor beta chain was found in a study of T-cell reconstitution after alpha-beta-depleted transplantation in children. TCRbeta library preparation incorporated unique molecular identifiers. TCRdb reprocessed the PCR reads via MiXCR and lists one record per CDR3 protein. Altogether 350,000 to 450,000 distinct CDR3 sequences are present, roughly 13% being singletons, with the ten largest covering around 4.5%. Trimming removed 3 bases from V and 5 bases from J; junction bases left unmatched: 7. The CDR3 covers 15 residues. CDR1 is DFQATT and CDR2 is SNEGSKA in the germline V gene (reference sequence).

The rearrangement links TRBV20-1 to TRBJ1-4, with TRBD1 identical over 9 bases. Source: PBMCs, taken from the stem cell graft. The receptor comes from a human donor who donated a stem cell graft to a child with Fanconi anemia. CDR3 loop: CSASSPGQGNEKLFF. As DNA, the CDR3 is TGCAGTGCTAGTAGTCCGGGACAGGGAAATGAAAAACTGTTTTTT.